This record covers a single T cell receptor (beta chain). The use of a sample-barcoded 5' primer and a J-beta primer mix characterized a second PCR of roughly 6 to 11 cycles. Unique molecular identifiers of 12 random nucleotides labeled each cDNA. TCRdb itself ran the 5' RACE reads through MiXCR, one entry per CDR3 protein. The sample gives around 990,000 distinct CDR3 sequences, approximately 25% of which show up once; about 0.72% is in the top ten. Germline CDR1 MNHEY, CDR2 SVGAGI. Trimming pared 0 bases from V and 0 bases from J, leaving 12 bases between. This CDR3 comprises 16 residues. The data derive from a study of blood T cells in healthy people across ages. The data also belong to a second study, concerning T cells of mothers and their children. That work adds: A few healthy Caucasian mothers and their six children donated.

This chain uses TRBV6-5 with TRBJ2-7; the D gene is possibly TRBD2 (5 bases). The source material was blood. The sequence came from a girl aged 2 to 10 in good health. CDR3 in amino acids: CASSYSLAQASYEQYF. DNA of the CDR3: TGTGCCAGCAGTTACTCGCTAGCCCAGGCCTCCTACGAGCAGTACTTC.